This T cell receptor beta chain was sequenced during a study of blood T cells in healthy people across ages. Findings of the study overall: Expanded clonotype changes were possibly confounded by unknown donor CMV status.

Sample-barcoded 5' priming and a J-beta primer mix drove a second PCR of roughly 6 to 12 cycles. MiXCR, run by TCRdb on the 5' RACE reads, gives a single entry per CDR3 protein. The sample lists about 760,000 distinct CDR3 sequences, roughly three fifths seen once, with roughly 25% in the top ten. With regard to this clonotype: Its matching antigen is unknown.

The CDR3 is 12 residues long. The V and J ends lost 8 bases and 4 bases respectively, with 11 bases between them. Germline CDR1 is SNHLY and CDR2 is FYNNEI. The sequence came from a man between 35 and 55 years old in good health. The sequencing sample was made of blood. This chain links TRBV2 with TRBJ2-5, with D perhaps assigned TRBD1 or TRBD2 (5 bases each). The CDR3 loop reads CASGDPGETQYF. In nucleotides, the CDR3 is TGTGCCAGCGGGGACCCAGGAGAGACCCAGTACTTC.